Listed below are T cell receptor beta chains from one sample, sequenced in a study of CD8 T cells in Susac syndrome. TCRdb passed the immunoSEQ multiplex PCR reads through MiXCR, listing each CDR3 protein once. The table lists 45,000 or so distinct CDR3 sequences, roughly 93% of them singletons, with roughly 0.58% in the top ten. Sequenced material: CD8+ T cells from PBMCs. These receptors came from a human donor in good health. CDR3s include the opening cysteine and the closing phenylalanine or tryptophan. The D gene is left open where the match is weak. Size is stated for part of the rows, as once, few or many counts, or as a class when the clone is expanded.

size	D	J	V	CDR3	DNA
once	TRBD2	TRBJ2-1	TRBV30	CAFKRDSYNEQFF	TGTGCCTTCAAGCGGGACTCCTACAATGAGCAGTTCTTC
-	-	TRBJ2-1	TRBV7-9	CASTTSLGGYNEQFF	TGTGCCAGCACCACAAGCCTAGGGGGTTACAATGAGCAGTTCTTC
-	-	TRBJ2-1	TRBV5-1	CASSSTWGNEQFF	TGCGCCAGCAGCTCAACTTGGGGAAATGAGCAGTTCTTC
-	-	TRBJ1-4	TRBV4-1	CASSHSPSTLEKLFF	TGCGCCAGCAGCCATTCACCCTCGACCCTGGAAAAACTGTTTTTT
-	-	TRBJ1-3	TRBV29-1	CSAEGDYGNTIYF	TGCAGCGCCGAAGGGGACTATGGAAACACCATATATTTT
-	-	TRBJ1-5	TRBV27	CASSLASFQPQHF	TGTGCCAGCAGTTTAGCCAGTTTTCAGCCCCAGCATTTT
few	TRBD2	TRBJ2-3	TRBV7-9	CASSPPRLAADTQYF	TGTGCCAGCAGCCCGCCTAGACTAGCTGCAGATACGCAGTATTTT
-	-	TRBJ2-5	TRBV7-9	CASSLDQGPLPSQETQYF	TGTGCCAGCAGCTTAGACCAGGGCCCCCTTCCTTCTCAAGAGACCCAGTACTTC
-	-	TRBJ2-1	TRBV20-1	CSARDDSGVSYNEQFF	TGCAGTGCTAGAGATGATTCAGGGGTCTCCTACAATGAGCAGTTCTTC
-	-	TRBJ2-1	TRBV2	CANLTPRNGNNEQFF	TGTGCCAACCTCACCCCTAGGAACGGCAACAATGAGCAGTTCTTC
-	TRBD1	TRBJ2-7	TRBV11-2	CASSRGQGVHEQYF	TGTGCCAGCAGCCGCGGACAGGGGGTCCACGAGCAGTACTTC
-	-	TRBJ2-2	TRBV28	CASSFPERKTGELFF	TGTGCCAGCAGTTTCCCTGAGAGAAAAACCGGGGAGCTGTTTTTT
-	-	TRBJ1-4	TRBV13	CASSLEGRPNEKLFF	TGTGCCAGCAGCTTAGAGGGCAGGCCTAATGAAAAACTGTTTTTT
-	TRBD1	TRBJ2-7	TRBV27	CASSIIQGSSYEQYF	TGTGCCAGCAGTATAATACAGGGGAGCTCCTACGAGCAGTACTTC
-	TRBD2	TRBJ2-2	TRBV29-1	CSVPTSGRNTGELFF	TGCAGCGTTCCTACTAGCGGGAGGAACACCGGGGAGCTGTTTTTT
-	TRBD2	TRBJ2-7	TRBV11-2	CASTPWEASGSRYEQYF	TGTGCCAGCACCCCTTGGGAAGCGAGCGGGAGTAGGTACGAGCAGTACTTC
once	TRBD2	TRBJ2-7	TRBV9	CASSLGAGDEQYF	TGTGCCAGCAGCCTAGGAGCGGGAGACGAGCAGTACTTC
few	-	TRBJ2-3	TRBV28	CASSPLRGLDRDTQYF	TGTGCCAGCAGTCCACTCAGAGGACTCGATAGGGATACGCAGTATTTT
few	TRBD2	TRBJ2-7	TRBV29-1	CSVLAGATYEQYF	TGCAGCGTATTAGCGGGAGCCACCTACGAGCAGTACTTC
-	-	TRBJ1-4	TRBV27	CASSPGWFEKLFF	TGTGCCAGCAGCCCAGGGTGGTTTGAAAAACTGTTTTTT
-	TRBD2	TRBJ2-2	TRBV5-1	CASSAPFSGVNTGELFF	TGCGCCAGCAGCGCCCCCTTTAGCGGGGTGAACACCGGGGAGCTGTTTTTT
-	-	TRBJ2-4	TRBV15	CATSRDSQEAKNIQYF	TGTGCCACCAGCAGAGACAGCCAGGAGGCCAAAAACATTCAGTACTTC
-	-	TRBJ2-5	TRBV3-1	CACSRGAMETQYF	TGTGCCTGCTCCAGAGGGGCCATGGAGACCCAGTACTTC
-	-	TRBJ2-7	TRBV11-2	CASSPGGEAYEQYF	TGTGCCAGCAGCCCCGGCGGAGAAGCCTACGAGCAGTACTTC
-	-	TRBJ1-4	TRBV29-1	CSVVSAATNEKLFF	TGCAGCGTAGTTTCAGCCGCAACTAATGAAAAACTGTTTTTT
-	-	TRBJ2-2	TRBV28	CASSLIGADSFTGELFF	TGTGCCAGCAGTTTAATAGGGGCGGACAGCTTCACCGGGGAGCTGTTTTTT
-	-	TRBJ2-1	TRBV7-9	CASSTYNEQFF	TGTGCCAGTTCGACCTACAATGAGCAGTTCTTC
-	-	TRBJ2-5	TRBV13	CASSPRESAETQYF	TGTGCCAGCAGCCCCCGTGAGTCGGCGGAGACCCAGTACTTC
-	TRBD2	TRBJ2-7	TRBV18	CASSPPPSGAYEQYF	TGTGCCAGCTCACCACCGCCTAGCGGAGCATACGAGCAGTACTTC
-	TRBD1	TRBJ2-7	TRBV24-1	CATSETGSEQYF	TGTGCCACCAGTGAGACAGGGAGCGAGCAGTACTTC
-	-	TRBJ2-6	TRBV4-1	CASSQGITSLSVGANVLTF	TGCGCCAGCAGCCAAGGTATTACGTCCCTTTCGGTTGGGGCCAACGTCCTGACTTTC
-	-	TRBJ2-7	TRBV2	CASREEGSGYEQYF	TGTGCCAGCAGGGAGGAGGGTAGCGGCTACGAGCAGTACTTC
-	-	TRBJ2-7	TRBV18	CASSPTTSDEQYF	TGTGCCAGCTCACCTACGACTTCGGACGAGCAGTACTTC
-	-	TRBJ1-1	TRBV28	CASLAGVMNTEAFF	TGTGCCAGTTTAGCAGGGGTGATGAACACTGAAGCTTTCTTT
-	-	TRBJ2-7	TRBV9	CASSAGGAASYEQYF	TGTGCCAGCAGCGCTGGAGGGGCAGCCTCCTACGAGCAGTACTTC
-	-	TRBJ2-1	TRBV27	CASSLGREQFF	TGTGCCAGCAGTTTAGGGAGGGAGCAGTTCTTC
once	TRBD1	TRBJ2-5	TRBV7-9	CASSPDREGVRETQYF	TGTGCCAGCAGCCCGGACAGGGAAGGCGTGCGAGAGACCCAGTACTTC
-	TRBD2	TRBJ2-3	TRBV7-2	CASSLYGLVPDTQYF	TGTGCCAGCAGCTTATACGGACTAGTACCAGATACGCAGTATTTT
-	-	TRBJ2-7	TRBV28	CASSPQAGRYEQYF	TGTGCCAGCAGTCCACAGGCTGGTCGCTACGAGCAGTACTTC
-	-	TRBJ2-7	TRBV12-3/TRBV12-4	CASSLLSSYEQYF	TGTGCCAGCAGTTTACTGAGCTCCTACGAGCAGTACTTC
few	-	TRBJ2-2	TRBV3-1	CASSQVGNTGELFF	TGTGCCAGCAGCCAAGTAGGGAACACCGGGGAGCTGTTTTTT
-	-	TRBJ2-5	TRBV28	CASSAGQWETQYF	TGTGCCAGCAGCGCCGGCCAGTGGGAGACCCAGTACTTC
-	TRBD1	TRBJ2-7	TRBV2	CASIESGGHYEQYF	TGTGCCAGCATAGAGTCAGGGGGACACTACGAGCAGTACTTC
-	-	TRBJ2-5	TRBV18	CASSPPRETQYF	TGTGCCAGCTCACCACCTAGGGAGACCCAGTACTTC
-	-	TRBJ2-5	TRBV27	CASSRSGPETQYF	TGTGCCAGCAGCCGCTCGGGACCAGAGACCCAGTACTTC
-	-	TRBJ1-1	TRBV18	CASSLIGVDTEAFF	TGTGCCAGCTCACTAATAGGGGTGGACACTGAAGCTTTCTTT
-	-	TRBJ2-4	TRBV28	CASSLKGKYIQYF	TGTGCCAGCAGTTTGAAGGGGAAGTACATTCAGTACTTC
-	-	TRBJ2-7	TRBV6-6	CASSYPGSSYEQYF	TGTGCCAGCAGTTACCCCGGGTCCTCCTACGAGCAGTACTTC
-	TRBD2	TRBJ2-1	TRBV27	CASSSSGIYNEQFF	TGTGCCAGCAGTTCCAGCGGGATATACAATGAGCAGTTCTTC
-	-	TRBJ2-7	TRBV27	CASSSLNARYEQYF	TGTGCCAGCAGTTCCCTGAACGCGCGCTACGAGCAGTACTTC
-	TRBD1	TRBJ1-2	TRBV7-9	CASSLGQAYTF	TGTGCCAGCAGCTTGGGACAGGCCTACACCTTC
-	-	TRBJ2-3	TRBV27	CASAVDGSSDTQYF	TGTGCCAGCGCAGTGGACGGATCTTCAGATACGCAGTATTTT
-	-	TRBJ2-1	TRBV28	CASSLGSGSYNEQFF	TGTGCCAGCAGTTTGGGTAGCGGATCCTACAATGAGCAGTTCTTC
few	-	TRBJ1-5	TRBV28	CASSLGGQPQHF	TGTGCCAGCAGTCTTGGGGGTCAGCCCCAGCATTTT
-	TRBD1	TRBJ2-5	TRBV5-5	CASTTGQPQETQYF	TGTGCCAGCACCACGGGACAGCCTCAAGAGACCCAGTACTTC